The 9 T cell receptor beta chains reported below all come from one sample, sequenced in a study of blood T cell repertoires in COVID-19 (dated by TCRdb to the early 2020s). Libraries were constructed by the immunoSEQ multiplex PCR assay. TCRdb's version of the immuneACCESS table is confined to in-frame rearrangements and falls short of the full clone set. An unresolved V gene accounts for under half of the shortfall where checked; the remainder is of unknown origin. This sample holds 300,000 to 400,000 clones; more than 70% were observed only once. The biggest ten clones account for about 2.1% of the sample. Sequenced input: peripheral blood. The origin of the receptors is a woman between 55 and 75 years old with COVID-19, enrolled during active disease.

This clone turned up a few times. The gene calls are TRBV7-2 and TRBJ2-2; no clear D. Trimming took 2 bases from V and 2 from J, leaving 6 bases between them. The germline V gene has CDR1 SGHTA and CDR2 FQGNSA. The CDR3 runs to 14 residues. The CDR3 here is CASSLLLNTGELFF. Here the CDR3 DNA reads TGTGCCAGCAGCTTACTACTCAACACCGGGGAGCTGTTTTTT.

The chain links TRBV5-1 to TRBJ1-1; the D is unclear. The germline CDR1 and CDR2 sequences are SGHRS and YFSETQ. The CDR3 runs to 14 residues. Trimming removed 3 bases at V and 1 base at J, with 10 bases between. For the CDR3, the DNA is TGCGCCAGCAGCTCCGGACTGCCGAACACTGAAGCTTTCTTT. It encodes CASSSGLPNTEAFF. Together with reference TRBV5-1 and TRBJ1-1, the CDR3 gives the full variable domain: KAGVTQTPRYLIKTRGQQVTLSCSPISGHRSVSWYQQTPGQGLQFLFEYFSETQRNKGNFPGRFSGRQFSNSRSEMNVSTLELGDSALYLCASSSGLPNTEAFFGQGTRLTVV.

The CDR3 DNA follows: TGTGCCAGTAGTTATCCGGGGTTTAATGAAAAACTGTTTTTT. Amino acids: CASSYPGFNEKLFF. The chain uses TRBV19 and TRBJ1-4, with D uncertain. This CDR3 has 14 amino acids. V shed 5 bases and J shed 4 bases, with 11 bases lying between them. CDR1 is LNHDA and CDR2 is SQIVND in the germline V gene (reference sequence).

The chain carries TRBV5-1 and TRBJ1-3; no firm D call. CDR3 length: 15 amino acids. V lost 4 bases to trimming and J lost 3 bases, with 14 bases between them. CDR1 SGHRS and CDR2 YFSETQ come from the germline V gene. The CDR3 loop is CASSRGERSGNTIYF. Here the CDR3 DNA reads TGCGCCAGCAGCCGGGGTGAGAGAAGTGGAAACACCATATATTTT.

The chain couples TRBV19 to TRBJ2-7; D possibly corresponds to TRBD1 (5 bases). The CDR3 contains 15 residues. Germline CDR1 and CDR2: LNHDA and SQIVND (reference sequence). V was pared by 3 bases and J by 2 bases, with 14 bases between. The CDR3 loop reads CASSIQGPVPYEQYF. CDR3 bases: TGTGCCAGTAGTATCCAGGGTCCGGTCCCCTACGAGCAGTACTTC.

This chain connects TRBV9 to TRBJ2-7; tentative D call: TRBD2 (6 bases). Per the germline V gene, CDR1 is SGDLS and CDR2 is YYNGEE. The V end was cut by 2 bases, the J end by 3 bases, with 9 bases between. This CDR3 region has 13 residues. In DNA, the CDR3 is TGTGCCAGCAGCGTTGGCGGGGACTACGAGCAGTACTTC. Its translation is CASSVGGDYEQYF.

The chain uses TRBV7-9 and TRBJ1-2, with 11 bases fitting TRBD1. V lost 0 bases, J lost 2 bases, and 2 bases stayed unmatched. The germline CDR1 and CDR2 sequences are SEHNR and FQNEAQ (reference sequence). The CDR3 runs 16 residues. Written as DNA, the CDR3 is TGTGCCAGCAGCTTAGCTGGGACAGGGGGGAACTATGGCTACACCTTC. This gives the protein CASSLAGTGGNYGYTF.

V gene TRBV18 combines with J gene TRBJ1-1; the match to TRBD1 covers 8 bases. The V segment lost 5 bases and the J segment 4 bases; nucleotides outside the gene matches: 12. The CDR3 is 16 residues long. CDR1 KGHSH and CDR2 LQKENI come from the germline V gene. DNA for the CDR3: TGTGCCAGCTCAACGACTAATCAGGGGGCTAGCACTGAAGCTTTCTTT. It codes for CASSTTNQGASTEAFF.

This chain links TRBV7-8 with TRBJ2-7; unclear D gene. Germline-derived CDR1 and CDR2 are SGHVS and FQNEAQ. CDR3 length equals 14 residues. V lost 5 bases, J lost 3 bases, and 14 bases lay in between. The CDR3 DNA is TGTGCCAGCAGCCTTAGAGATCTGCTCTACGAGCAGTACTTC. Its translation: CASSLRDLLYEQYF.